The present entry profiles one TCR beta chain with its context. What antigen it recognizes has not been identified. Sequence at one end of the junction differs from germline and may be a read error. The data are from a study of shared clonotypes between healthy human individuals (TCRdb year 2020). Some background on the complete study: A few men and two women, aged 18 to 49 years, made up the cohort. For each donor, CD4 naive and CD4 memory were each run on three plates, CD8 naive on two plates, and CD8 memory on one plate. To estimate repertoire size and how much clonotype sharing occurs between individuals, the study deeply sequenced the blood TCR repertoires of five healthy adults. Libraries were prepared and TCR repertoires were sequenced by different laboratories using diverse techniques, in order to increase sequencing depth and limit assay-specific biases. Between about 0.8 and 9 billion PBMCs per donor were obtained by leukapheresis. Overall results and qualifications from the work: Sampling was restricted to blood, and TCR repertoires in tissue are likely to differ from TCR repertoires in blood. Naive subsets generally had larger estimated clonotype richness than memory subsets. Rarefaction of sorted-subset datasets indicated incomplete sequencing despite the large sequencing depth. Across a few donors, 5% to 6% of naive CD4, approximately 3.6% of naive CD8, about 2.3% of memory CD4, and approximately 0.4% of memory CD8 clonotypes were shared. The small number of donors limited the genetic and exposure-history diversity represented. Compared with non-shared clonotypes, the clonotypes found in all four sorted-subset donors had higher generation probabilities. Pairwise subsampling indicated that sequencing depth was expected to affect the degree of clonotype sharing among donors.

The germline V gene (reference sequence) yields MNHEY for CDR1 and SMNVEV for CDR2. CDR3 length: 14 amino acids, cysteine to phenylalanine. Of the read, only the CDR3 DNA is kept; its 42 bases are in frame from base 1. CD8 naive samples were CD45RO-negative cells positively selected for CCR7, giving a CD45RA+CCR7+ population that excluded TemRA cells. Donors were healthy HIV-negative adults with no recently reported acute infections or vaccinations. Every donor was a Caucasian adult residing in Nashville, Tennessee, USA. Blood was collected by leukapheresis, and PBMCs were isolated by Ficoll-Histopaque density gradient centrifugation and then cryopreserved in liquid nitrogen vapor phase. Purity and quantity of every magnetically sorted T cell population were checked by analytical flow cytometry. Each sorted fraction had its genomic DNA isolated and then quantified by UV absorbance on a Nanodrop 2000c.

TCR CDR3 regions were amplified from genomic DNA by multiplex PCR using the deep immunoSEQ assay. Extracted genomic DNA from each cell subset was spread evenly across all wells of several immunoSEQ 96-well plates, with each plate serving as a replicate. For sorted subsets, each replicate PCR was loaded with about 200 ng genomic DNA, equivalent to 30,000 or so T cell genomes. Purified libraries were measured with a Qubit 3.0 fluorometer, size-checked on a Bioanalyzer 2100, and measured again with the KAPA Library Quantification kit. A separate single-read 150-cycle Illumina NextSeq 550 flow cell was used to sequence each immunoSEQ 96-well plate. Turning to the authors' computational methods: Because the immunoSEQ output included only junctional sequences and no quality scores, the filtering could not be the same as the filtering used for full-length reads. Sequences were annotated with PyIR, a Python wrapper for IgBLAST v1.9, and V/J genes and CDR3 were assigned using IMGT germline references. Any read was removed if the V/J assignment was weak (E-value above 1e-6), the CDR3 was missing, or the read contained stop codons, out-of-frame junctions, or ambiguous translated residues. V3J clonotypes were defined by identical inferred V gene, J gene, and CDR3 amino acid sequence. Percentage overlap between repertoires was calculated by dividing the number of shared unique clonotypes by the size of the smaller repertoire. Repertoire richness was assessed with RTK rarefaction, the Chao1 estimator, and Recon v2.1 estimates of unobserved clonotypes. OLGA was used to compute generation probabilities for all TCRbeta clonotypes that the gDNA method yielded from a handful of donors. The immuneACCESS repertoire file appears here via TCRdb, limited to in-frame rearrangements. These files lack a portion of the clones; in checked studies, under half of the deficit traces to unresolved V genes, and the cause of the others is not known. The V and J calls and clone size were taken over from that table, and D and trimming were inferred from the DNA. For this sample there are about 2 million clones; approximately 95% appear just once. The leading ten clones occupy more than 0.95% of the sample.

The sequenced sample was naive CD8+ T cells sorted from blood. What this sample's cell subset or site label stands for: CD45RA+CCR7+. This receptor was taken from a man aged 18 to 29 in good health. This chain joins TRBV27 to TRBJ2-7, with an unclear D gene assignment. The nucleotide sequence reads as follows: TGTGCCAGCAGATTATACCGAAACTCCTACGAGCAGTACTTC. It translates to CASRLYRNSYEQYF.